This T cell receptor (beta chain) is drawn from a study of neoadjuvant anti-PD-1 for oral cavity cancer. Data came from immunoSEQ multiplex PCR; TCRdb stores just in-frame clones and leaves some out. The data hold 14,000 or so clones, with 60% to 80% observed a single time. This clone has just a few counts. The V and J ends lost 6 bases and 8 bases, in that order; junction bases with no gene match: 5. Germline loops: CDR1 DFQATT, CDR2 SNEGSKA (reference sequence). The length of the CDR3 is 11 residues. Specimen: PBMCs, collected before nivolumab (anti-PD-1) treatment. The TCR sequence derives from a person aged 40-85 years with oral cavity squamous cell carcinoma. The rearrangement links TRBV20-1 to TRBJ1-2, with 8 bases identical to TRBD1. The CDR3: CSAVQGGGYTF. The CDR3 DNA reads TGCAGTGCGGTACAGGGGGGAGGCTACACCTTC.